Below are 28 T cell receptor beta chains sequenced from a single sample in a study of T cell clusters in autoimmune cytopenias. TRB amplification used around 260 ng of peripheral blood genomic DNA. One tube held mixed TRB-A and TRB-B primer pools for touch-down PCR. TCRdb derives one entry per CDR3 protein from the multiplex PCR reads, leaving out DNA. The sample holds 5,500 to 6,000 distinct CDR3 sequences. The same data also went into a second study, on T cell repertoires in aging, cancer and after chemotherapy.

Sequenced sample: peripheral blood. The receptors were gathered from a human donor in good health.

J is TRBJ2-2 and V is TRBV24-1; TCRdb designates TRBD1, a call that cannot be tested without DNA. The CDR3 runs to 16 residues. Germline values: CDR1 KGHDR, CDR2 SFDVKD. The CDR3 sequence is CATSEGQGIVAGELFF.

This clonotype is medium-sized by frequency. The rearrangement joins TRBV30 to TRBJ2-3; TCRdb lists TRBD2, though no DNA is available to test this call. From germline, CDR1 is GTSNPN and CDR2 SVGIG (reference sequence). CDR3 size: 14 residues. CDR3 loop: CASSWSGSSDTQYF. The variable domain in full, completed from reference TRBV30 and TRBJ2-3, reads SQTIHQWPATLVQPVGSPLSLECTVEGTSNPNLYWYRQAAGRGLQLLFYSVGIGQISSEVPQNLSASRPQDRQFILSSKKLLLSDSGFYLCASSWSGSSDTQYFGPGTRLTVL.

The gene calls are TRBV12-3 or TRBV12-4 and TRBJ2-7; TCRdb designates TRBD1, a call that cannot be tested without DNA. The CDR3 contains 14 residues. This chain's CDR3 is CASSLPGQTYEQYF.

This chain connects TRBV6-1 to TRBJ2-5; TCRdb's D call, TRBD2, is unchecked because there is no DNA. CDR1 and CDR2 from the germline V gene are MNHNS and SASEGT. CDR3 length: 13 amino acids. CDR3 in amino acids: CASRLDFQETQYF.

The chain carries TRBV5-6 and TRBJ1-5; TCRdb calls TRBD1, which cannot be checked without DNA. The CDR3 has 15 amino acids. Per the germline V gene, CDR1 is SGHDT and CDR2 is YYEEEE. Here the CDR3 reads CASSLARDGNQPQHF.

This clonotype is identified as medium-sized from frequency. The chain carries TRBV6-5 and TRBJ1-2; absent DNA, TCRdb's TRBD1 call cannot be checked. The CDR3 is 13 amino acids. Germline V gene lookup returns CDR1 MNHEY and CDR2 SVGAGI. CDR3 protein: CASSPRTGESYTF.

Its frequency marks this clonotype as medium-sized. V usage is TRBV11-1 and J usage is TRBJ1-6; TCRdb indicates TRBD1, and absent DNA this call remains unverified. Germline CDR1 SGHAT, CDR2 FQDESV (reference sequence). The CDR3 has 13 residues. The CDR3 sequence is CASSSRGGSPLHF.

According to its frequency, this clonotype is medium-sized. The rearrangement uses TRBV29-1 and TRBJ1-1; the TCRdb call, TRBD1, lacks DNA for checking. The CDR3 is 13 amino acids. CDR1 SQVTM and CDR2 ANQGSEA come from the germline V gene. CDR3: CSIYQGARTEAFF.

This clonotype registers medium-sized (0.01 to 0.1%) by frequency. CDR3 sequence: CASSPGLERYEQYF. This chain joins TRBV6-5 and TRBJ2-7; TCRdb's D call, TRBD1, is unchecked because there is no DNA. The CDR3 runs to 14 residues. CDR1 MNHEY and CDR2 SVGAGI come from the germline V gene.

This clonotype is classed as medium-sized (0.01 to 0.1%) by frequency. J is TRBJ2-7 and V is TRBV12-3 or TRBV12-4; as DNA is missing, the TRBD1 call by TCRdb cannot be tested. This CDR3 is 14 amino acids long. The CDR3 sequence is CASSRQVGHYEQYF.

The rearrangement joins TRBV12-3 or TRBV12-4 to TRBJ2-5; TCRdb's D call, TRBD2, is unchecked because there is no DNA. The CDR3 has 14 residues. CDR3 loop: CASSPSRAQETQYF.

Judged by frequency, this clonotype is medium-sized. The chain is built from TRBV6-5 and TRBJ2-7; TCRdb reports TRBD1, a call that lacks DNA to check it against. The CDR3 covers 14 residues. Per germline, CDR1 MNHEY and CDR2 SVGAGI. This CDR3 reads CASSPYRGTYEQYF.

This chain connects TRBV5-6 to TRBJ2-1. Germline CDR1 SGHDT, CDR2 YYEEEE. The CDR3 extends over 15 amino acids. The CDR3 spells CASSLGSGSYNEQFF. The whole variable domain, remainder taken from reference TRBV5-6 and TRBJ2-1, is DAGVTQSPTHLIKTRGQQVTLRCSPKSGHDTVSWYQQALGQGPQFIFQYYEEEERQRGNFPDRFSGHQFPNYSSELNVNALLLGDSALYLCASSLGSGSYNEQFFGPGTRLTVL.

This clonotype ranks as medium-sized (0.01 to 0.1%) in terms of frequency. The chain is built from TRBV27 and TRBJ1-2; there is no DNA to check the TCRdb D call of TRBD1. The CDR3 is 16 residues long. Germline V gene data show CDR1 as MNHEY and CDR2 as SMNVEV (reference sequence). The CDR3 loop reads CASSLSTTTGPYGYTF.

Frequency places this clonotype as medium-sized. V is TRBV27 and J is TRBJ2-2; lacking DNA, the TRBD2 call made by TCRdb goes unchecked. CDR3 length: 12 residues. Germline CDR1 reads MNHEY; CDR2 reads SMNVEV (reference sequence). CDR3 in amino acids: CASSPTSGELFF.

V and J are TRBV5-4 and TRBJ2-7; no DNA is available, so the TRBD1 call from TCRdb remains unchecked. The CDR3 has 17 residues. In germline, CDR1 is SGHNT, CDR2 YYREEE (reference sequence). CDR3 in amino acids: CASSAEGPGEIVYEQYF.

Judged by frequency, this clonotype is medium-sized. The genes are TRBV6-2 or TRBV6-3 and TRBJ2-2; the TCRdb D gene call, TRBD1, has no DNA to confirm it. Germline lookup yields CDR1 MNHEY and CDR2 SVGEGT. The CDR3 has 15 amino acids. The CDR3 spells CASSYLDRDTGELFF.

The chain links TRBV6-5 to TRBJ2-1; TCRdb reports TRBD2, a call that lacks DNA to check it against. The CDR3 loop spans 17 amino acids. Germline V gives CDR1 MNHEY, CDR2 SVGAGI. The CDR3 protein is CASSLWGLSGATDEQFF.

In terms of frequency, this clonotype is medium-sized. The chain combines TRBV15 with TRBJ2-5; the TCRdb D gene call, TRBD1, has no DNA to confirm it. The germline CDR1 and CDR2 sequences are LNHNV and YYDKDF (reference sequence). CDR3 length: 15 amino acids. The CDR3 region is CATSRVGQAGQTQYF.

The chain joins TRBV4-2 to TRBJ1-2. Germline V gene data show CDR1 as LGHNA and CDR2 as YNFKEQ. This CDR3 contains 14 residues. The CDR3: CASSPERLLYGYTF.

V usage is TRBV29-1 and J usage is TRBJ1-5; absent DNA, TCRdb's TRBD1 call cannot be checked. The CDR3 loop spans 15 amino acids. Germline loops: CDR1 SQVTM, CDR2 ANQGSEA. The CDR3 is CSVGGTGDRDQPQHF.

This clonotype counts as medium-sized (0.01 to 0.1%) by frequency. The V gene is TRBV6-1, the J gene TRBJ2-5. The CDR3 runs 13 residues. CDR1 and CDR2 from the germline V gene are MNHNS and SASEGT. The CDR3 reads CASSELPRETQYF.

The chain is built from TRBV10-3 and TRBJ1-2; TCRdb's assignment of TRBD1 cannot be checked, as there is no DNA. The germline CDR1 and CDR2 sequences are ENHRY and SYGVKD. This CDR3 region has 13 residues. CDR3: CAISPGQPYGYTF.

This chain links TRBV5-4 with TRBJ1-1; lacking DNA, the TRBD1 call made by TCRdb goes unchecked. The germline V gene has CDR1 SGHNT and CDR2 YYREEE (reference sequence). The CDR3 runs 15 residues. The CDR3 spells CASRLGQGLNTEAFF.

The V call is TRBV20-1, the J call TRBJ2-7; TCRdb selects TRBD2, and the lack of DNA leaves this call unchecked. Per germline, CDR1 DFQATT and CDR2 SNEGSKA (reference sequence). The CDR3 loop spans 15 amino acids. The CDR3 protein is CSAPIPAGGRGEQYF.

Measured by frequency, this clonotype is medium-sized. The chain uses TRBV19 and TRBJ1-5; absent DNA, TCRdb's TRBD1 call cannot be checked. CDR1 is LNHDA, CDR2 SQIVND, per germline (reference sequence). This CDR3 spans 16 amino acids. CDR3: CASRTRQGNSNQPQHF.

This clonotype is classed as medium-sized by frequency. The rearrangement links TRBV29-1 to TRBJ1-5; the TRBD1 assignment by TCRdb is unverifiable without DNA. The CDR3 contains 12 residues. The germline V gene has CDR1 SQVTM and CDR2 ANQGSEA. The CDR3 loop reads CSVGDRVQPQHF.

This clonotype is medium-sized (0.01 to 0.1%) by frequency. The chain employs TRBV5-4 and TRBJ2-3; without DNA, the TCRdb call of TRBD1 cannot be checked. The CDR3 covers 14 residues. CDR1 and CDR2 (germline): SGHNT, YYREEE (reference sequence). The CDR3: CASSRDRGTDTQYF.